Given below is one TCR beta chain in context. This specimen comes from a study of shared clonotypes between healthy human individuals. In the study overall: CD4 naive and CD4 memory each took three plates per donor, while CD8 naive took two and CD8 memory one.

TCRdb's copy holds only in-frame clones and misses some; the assay was immunoSEQ multiplex PCR. The data contain roughly 2.2 million clones, more than 85% of them singletons. Material: naive CD4+ T cells from PBMCs. The sample's subset: CD45RA+ positively selected. This receptor was identified in a man aged 18 to 30 in good health. Some clones in this sample may be carry-over from other donors' samples.

The chain's CDR3 is CASSLGRLDRDMSKLFF. In nucleotides, the CDR3 is TGTGCCAGCAGTCTGGGGCGGTTGGACAGGGATATGTCAAAACTGTTTTTT. This rearrangement joins TRBV5-6 to TRBJ1-4; 8 nucleotides match TRBD1. The CDR3 is 17 amino acids. J gave up 10 bases and V 5 bases, and 19 bases lay outside the gene matches. Germline-derived CDR1 and CDR2 are SGHDT and YYEEEE.